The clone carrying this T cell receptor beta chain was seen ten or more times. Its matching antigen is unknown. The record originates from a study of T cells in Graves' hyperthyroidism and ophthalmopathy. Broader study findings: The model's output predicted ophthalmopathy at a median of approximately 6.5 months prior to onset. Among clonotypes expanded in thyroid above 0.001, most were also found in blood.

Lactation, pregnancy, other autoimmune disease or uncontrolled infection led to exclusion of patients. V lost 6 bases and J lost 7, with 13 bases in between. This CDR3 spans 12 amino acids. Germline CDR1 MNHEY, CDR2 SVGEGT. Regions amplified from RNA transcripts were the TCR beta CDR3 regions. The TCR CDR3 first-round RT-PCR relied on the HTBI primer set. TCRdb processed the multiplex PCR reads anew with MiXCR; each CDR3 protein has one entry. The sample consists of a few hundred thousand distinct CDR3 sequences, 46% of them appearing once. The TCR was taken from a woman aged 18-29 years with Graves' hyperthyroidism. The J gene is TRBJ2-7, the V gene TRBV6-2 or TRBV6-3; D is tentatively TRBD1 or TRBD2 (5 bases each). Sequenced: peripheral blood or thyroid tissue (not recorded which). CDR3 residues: CASRRGEREQYF. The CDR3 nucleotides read TGTGCCAGCAGACGGGGCGAAAGGGAGCAGTACTTC.